This entry features one T cell receptor beta chain sequence. This sample is part of a study of blood T cell repertoires in COVID-19. This table comes from immunoSEQ multiplex PCR, and its TCRdb copy is limited to in-frame clones, with some not included. In the table there are nearly 110,000 clones, roughly nine tenths of which are singletons. V shed 5 bases, J shed 7 bases, and the junction held 10 bases outside the gene matches. Germline values: CDR1 LGHDT, CDR2 YNNKEL (reference sequence). The CDR3 runs to 14 residues. Sequenced material: peripheral blood. This TCR came from a man aged 35-49 years with active or convalescent COVID-19. The chain is built from TRBV3-1 (or the pseudogene TRBV3-2) and TRBJ1-2; TRBD1 matches 7 bases. The CDR3 sequence: CASSSEQGKGGYTF. The CDR3 coding sequence is TGTGCCAGCAGCTCAGAACAGGGGAAAGGTGGCTACACCTTC.